These T cell receptor beta chains were read from a single sample in a study of shared clonotypes between healthy human individuals. The protocol was immunoSEQ multiplex PCR, while the TCRdb copy is restricted to in-frame clones and leaves out a portion. The profile covers about a million clones, with around 76% appearing a single time and roughly 1.4% taken by the ten largest. The sequencing sample was made of memory CD4+ T cells sorted from blood. All receptors derive from a young man in good health. The CDR3 runs from the conserved cysteine through the conserved F or W. Each record gives: clone size, J gene, V gene, D gene, CDR3 DNA, CDR3 protein. The D gene is left open where the match is weak. Some rows have no size entry. The others give once, few or many, or a class for an expanded clone.

>few|TRBJ2-1|TRBV2|TRBD2
TGTGCCAGCAGTACTATACCGGGACTAGCGGTCGCAAGGCATGAGCAGTTCTTC
CASSTIPGLAVARHEQFF
>NA|TRBJ2-5|TRBV21-1|NA
TGTGCCAGCAGCCACAAGTCGGGGATCGAGACCCAGTACTTC
CASSHKSGIETQYF
>NA|TRBJ2-5|TRBV7-3|NA
TGTGCCAGCAGCCGGGGGAACCAAGAGACCCAGTACTTC
CASSRGNQETQYF
>NA|TRBJ2-6|TRBV9|TRBD1
TGTGCCAGCAGCTCACGACAGGGGCTAGGATCTGGGGCCAACGTCCTGACTTTC
CASSSRQGLGSGANVLTF
>NA|TRBJ1-2|TRBV6-1|NA
TGTGCCAGCAGTGAACCAGAGGCCCATGGCTACACCTTC
CASSEPEAHGYTF
>NA|TRBJ2-2|TRBV7-8|TRBD2
TGTGCCAGCAGCTTATCGGGGGGGCAGGGCACCGGGGAGCTGTTTTTT
CASSLSGGQGTGELFF
>NA|TRBJ1-2|TRBV7-9|TRBD1
TGTGCCAGCAGCCTGGGACAGGGTAACTATGGCTACACCTTC
CASSLGQGNYGYTF
>NA|TRBJ2-1|TRBV10-2|NA
TGCGCCAGCAGTGACCCTAGCGTTTGGACCTACAATGAGCAGTTCTTC
CASSDPSVWTYNEQFF
>NA|TRBJ2-3|TRBV27|NA
TGTGCCAGCAAAGGTGTACGTTGGATCGATACGCAGTATTTT
CASKGVRWIDTQYF
>NA|TRBJ2-3|TRBV6-5|NA
TGTGCCAGCAGTCCGGGACGGCTCACAGATACGCAGTATTTT
CASSPGRLTDTQYF
>NA|TRBJ2-1|TRBV5-1|TRBD2
TGCGCCAGCAGCTTGGAACTAGCGGACTACAATGAGCAGTTCTTC
CASSLELADYNEQFF
>NA|TRBJ1-2|TRBV2|NA
TGTGCCAGCAAGGACAGTAGCTATGGCTACACCTTC
CASKDSSYGYTF
>many|TRBJ2-2|TRBV25-1|NA
TGTGCCAGCAGTGGAGGGCCAAAGTCGTCGACCGGGGAGCTGTTTTTT
CASSGGPKSSTGELFF
>few|TRBJ1-2|TRBV6-1|NA
TGTGCCAGCAGTGAACCCGGCTATGGCTACACCTTC
CASSEPGYGYTF
>NA|TRBJ2-1|TRBV19|NA
TGTGCCAGTAGTATGAGGGGGTGGGCTGAGCAGTTCTTC
CASSMRGWAEQFF
>NA|TRBJ2-3|TRBV6-1|NA
TGTGCCAGCAGTGAGGTGGGGGATACGCAGTATTTT
CASSEVGDTQYF